This T cell receptor (beta chain) was sequenced in a study of blood T cell repertoires in COVID-19. Overall study context: The samples span acute and convalescent COVID-19 from the United States, Italy and Spain. PBMCs, B-cell-depleted T cells, or T cells were the source of the cDNA or gDNA that made up the material.

The method was immunoSEQ multiplex PCR; TCRdb's version includes in-frame clones alone and lacks a portion of them. The sample includes some 150,000 clones, 88% of them seen just once. This clone was counted once. The germline V gene encodes CDR1 MNHNY and CDR2 SVGAGI (reference sequence). The CDR3 has 15 residues. With 5 bases removed from V and 1 base from J, the gap between germline ends came to 11 bases. The material sequenced was peripheral blood. The source is a human donor in a cohort sampled during active COVID-19. This chain connects TRBV6-6 to TRBJ2-2; D may be TRBD2 (5 bases). The CDR3, as DNA: TGTGCCAGCAGTCGTTCTAGCCTGAACACCGGGGAGCTGTTTTTT. It encodes CASSRSSLNTGELFF.